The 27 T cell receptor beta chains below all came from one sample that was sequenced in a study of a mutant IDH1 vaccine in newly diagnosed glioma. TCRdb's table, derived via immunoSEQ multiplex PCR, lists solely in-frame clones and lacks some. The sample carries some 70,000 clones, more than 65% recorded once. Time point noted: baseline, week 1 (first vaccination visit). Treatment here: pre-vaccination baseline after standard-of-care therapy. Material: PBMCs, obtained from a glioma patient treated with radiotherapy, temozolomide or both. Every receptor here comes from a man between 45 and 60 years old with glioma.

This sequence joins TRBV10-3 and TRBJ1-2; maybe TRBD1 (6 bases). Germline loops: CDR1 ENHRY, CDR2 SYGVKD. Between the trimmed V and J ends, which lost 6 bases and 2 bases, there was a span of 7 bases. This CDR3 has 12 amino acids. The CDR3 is CAISGQNYGYTF. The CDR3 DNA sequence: TGTGCCATCAGCGGACAGAACTATGGCTACACCTTC.

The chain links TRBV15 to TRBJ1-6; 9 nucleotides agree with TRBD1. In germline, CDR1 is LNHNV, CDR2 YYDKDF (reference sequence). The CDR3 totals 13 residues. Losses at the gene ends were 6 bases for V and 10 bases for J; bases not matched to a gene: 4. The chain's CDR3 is CATRRTGESPLHF. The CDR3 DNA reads TGTGCCACCAGACGGACAGGGGAATCACCCCTCCACTTT.

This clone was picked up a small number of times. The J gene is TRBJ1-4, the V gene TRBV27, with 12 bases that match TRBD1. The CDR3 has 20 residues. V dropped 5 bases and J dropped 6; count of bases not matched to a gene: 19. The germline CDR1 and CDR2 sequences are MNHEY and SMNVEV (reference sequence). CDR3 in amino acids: CASSPTPGQGALPPHEKLFF. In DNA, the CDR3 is TGTGCCAGCAGTCCGACACCGGGACAGGGGGCACTTCCTCCACATGAAAAACTGTTTTTT.

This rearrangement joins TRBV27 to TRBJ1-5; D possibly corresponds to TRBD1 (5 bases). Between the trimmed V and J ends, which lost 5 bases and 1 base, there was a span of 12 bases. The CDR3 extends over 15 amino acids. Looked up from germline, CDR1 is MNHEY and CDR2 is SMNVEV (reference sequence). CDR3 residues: CASSLTRDSNQPQHF. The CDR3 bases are TGTGCCAGCAGTCTGACCCGGGACAGCAATCAGCCCCAGCATTTT.

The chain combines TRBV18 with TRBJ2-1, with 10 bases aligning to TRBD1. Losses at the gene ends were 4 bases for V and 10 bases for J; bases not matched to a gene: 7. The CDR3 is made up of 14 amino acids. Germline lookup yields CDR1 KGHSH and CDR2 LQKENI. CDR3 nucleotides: TGTGCCAGCTCACTGGTTGAGGGACAGGGGGAGCAGTTCTTC. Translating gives CASSLVEGQGEQFF.

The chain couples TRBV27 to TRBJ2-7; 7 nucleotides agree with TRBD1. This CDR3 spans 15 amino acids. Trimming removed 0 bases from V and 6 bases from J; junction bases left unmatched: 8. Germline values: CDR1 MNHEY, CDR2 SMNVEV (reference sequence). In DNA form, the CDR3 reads TGTGCCAGCAGTTTATCTAGACAGGGTAAAGGCGAGCAGTACTTC. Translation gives CASSLSRQGKGEQYF.

The CDR3 coding sequence is TGTGCCATCAGAAACTGGAATTGGGATTCACCCCTCCACTTT. This translates into CAIRNWNWDSPLHF. The rearrangement links TRBV10-3 to TRBJ1-6; D is unresolved. CDR1 is ENHRY and CDR2 is SYGVKD in the germline V gene. The CDR3 extends over 14 amino acids. V was cut by 6 bases and J by 8 bases, with 14 bases left in between.

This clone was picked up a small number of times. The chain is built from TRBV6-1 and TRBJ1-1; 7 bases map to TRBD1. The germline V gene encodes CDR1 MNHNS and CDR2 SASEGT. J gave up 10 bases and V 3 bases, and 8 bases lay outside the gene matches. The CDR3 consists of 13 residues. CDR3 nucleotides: TGTGCCAGCAGTGAGGGAGGGGGCTTCGGAGCTTTCTTT. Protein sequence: CASSEGGGFGAFF.

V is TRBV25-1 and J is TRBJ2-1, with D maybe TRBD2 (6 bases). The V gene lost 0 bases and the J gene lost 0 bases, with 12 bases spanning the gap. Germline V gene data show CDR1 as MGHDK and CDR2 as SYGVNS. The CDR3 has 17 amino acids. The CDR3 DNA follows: TGTGCCAGCAGTGAATATCCCGTGGGAGGCTCCTACAATGAGCAGTTCTTC. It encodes CASSEYPVGGSYNEQFF.

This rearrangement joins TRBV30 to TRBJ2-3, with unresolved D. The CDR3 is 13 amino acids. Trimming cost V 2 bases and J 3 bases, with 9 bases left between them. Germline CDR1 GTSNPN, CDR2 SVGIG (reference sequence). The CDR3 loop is CAWSTARTDTQYF. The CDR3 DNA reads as TGTGCCTGGAGTACTGCCAGGACAGATACGCAGTATTTT.

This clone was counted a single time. In nucleotides, the CDR3 is TGTGCCAGTACCATAGCGGGGGGGCCGACAAATGAGCAGTTCTTC. It translates to CASTIAGGPTNEQFF. J is TRBJ2-1 and V is TRBV19; 11 nucleotides agree with TRBD2. With V trimmed by 7 bases and J by 7 bases, 9 bases remained unmatched. Per the germline V gene, CDR1 is LNHDA and CDR2 is SQIVND (reference sequence). This CDR3 is 15 amino acids long.

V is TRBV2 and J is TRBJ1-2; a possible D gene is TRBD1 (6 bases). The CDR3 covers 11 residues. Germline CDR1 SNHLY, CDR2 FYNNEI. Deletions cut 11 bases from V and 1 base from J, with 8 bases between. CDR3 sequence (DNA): TGTGCCCTAGGGGGTAACTATGGCTACACCTTC. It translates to CALGGNYGYTF.

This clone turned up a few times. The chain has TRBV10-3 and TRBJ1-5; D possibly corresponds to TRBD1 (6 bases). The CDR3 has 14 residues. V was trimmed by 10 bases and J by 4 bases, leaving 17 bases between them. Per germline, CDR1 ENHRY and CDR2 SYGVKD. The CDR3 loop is CATGATGPNQPQHF. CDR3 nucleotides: TGTGCCACCGGTGCGACAGGTCCGAATCAGCCCCAGCATTTT.

The chain's CDR3 is CASSHGEGTEAFF. The DNA for the CDR3 is TGTGCCAGCAGCCATGGCGAGGGAACTGAAGCTTTCTTT. The J gene is TRBJ1-1, the V gene TRBV4-2, with D hard to call. The germline CDR1 and CDR2 sequences are LGHNA and YNFKEQ. V lost 3 bases and J lost 5, with 10 bases in between. The length of the CDR3 is 13 residues.

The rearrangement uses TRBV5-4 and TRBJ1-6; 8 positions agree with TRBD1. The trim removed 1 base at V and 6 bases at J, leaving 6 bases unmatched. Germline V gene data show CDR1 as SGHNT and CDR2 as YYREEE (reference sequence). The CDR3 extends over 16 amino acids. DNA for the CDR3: TGTGCCAGCAGCTTGCCTTTGACAGGGGCTAATTCACCCCTCCACTTT. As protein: CASSLPLTGANSPLHF.

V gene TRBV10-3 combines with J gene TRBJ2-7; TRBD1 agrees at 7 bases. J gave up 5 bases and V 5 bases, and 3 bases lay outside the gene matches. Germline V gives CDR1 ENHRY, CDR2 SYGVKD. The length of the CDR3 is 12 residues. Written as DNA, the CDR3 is TGTGCCATCAGTTCCACAGGGGACGAGCAGTACTTC. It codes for CAISSTGDEQYF.

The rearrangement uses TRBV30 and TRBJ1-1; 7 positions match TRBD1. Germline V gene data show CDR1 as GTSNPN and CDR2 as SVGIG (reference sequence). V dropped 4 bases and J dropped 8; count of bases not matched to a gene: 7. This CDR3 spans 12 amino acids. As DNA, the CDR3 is TGTGCCTGGACCAGGGGGGTCTTGGAAGCTTTCTTT. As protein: CAWTRGVLEAFF.

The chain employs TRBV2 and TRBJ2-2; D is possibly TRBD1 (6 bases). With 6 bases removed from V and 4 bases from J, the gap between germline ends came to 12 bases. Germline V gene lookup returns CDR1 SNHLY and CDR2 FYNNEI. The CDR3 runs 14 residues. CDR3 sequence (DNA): TGTGCCAGCAGGGGACAAGGGATCACCGGGGAGCTGTTTTTT. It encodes CASRGQGITGELFF.

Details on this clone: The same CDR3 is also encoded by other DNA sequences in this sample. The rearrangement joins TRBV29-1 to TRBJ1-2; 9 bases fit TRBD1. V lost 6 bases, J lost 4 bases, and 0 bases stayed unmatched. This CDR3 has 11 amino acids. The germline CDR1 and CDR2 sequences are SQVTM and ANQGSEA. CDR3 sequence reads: CSVDRGYGYTF. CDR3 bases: TGCAGCGTGGACAGGGGCTATGGCTACACCTTC.

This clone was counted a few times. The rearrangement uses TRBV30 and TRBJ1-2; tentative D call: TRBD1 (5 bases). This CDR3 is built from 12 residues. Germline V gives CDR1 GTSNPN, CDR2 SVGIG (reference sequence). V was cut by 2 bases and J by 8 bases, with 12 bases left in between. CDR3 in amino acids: CAWSLTGLGYTF. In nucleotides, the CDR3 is TGTGCCTGGAGTCTCACAGGCCTAGGCTACACCTTC.

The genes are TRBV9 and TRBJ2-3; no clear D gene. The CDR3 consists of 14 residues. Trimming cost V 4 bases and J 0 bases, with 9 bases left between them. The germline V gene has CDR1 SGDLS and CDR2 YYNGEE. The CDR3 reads CASSSTASTDTQYF. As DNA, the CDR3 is TGTGCCAGCAGCTCCACGGCGAGCACAGATACGCAGTATTTT.

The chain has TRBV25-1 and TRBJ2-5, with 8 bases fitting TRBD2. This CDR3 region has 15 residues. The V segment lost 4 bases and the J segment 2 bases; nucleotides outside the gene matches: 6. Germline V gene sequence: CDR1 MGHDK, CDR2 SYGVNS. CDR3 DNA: TGTGCCAGCAGTGCCTTTGCGGGGGGACAAGAGACCCAGTACTTC. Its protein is CASSAFAGGQETQYF.

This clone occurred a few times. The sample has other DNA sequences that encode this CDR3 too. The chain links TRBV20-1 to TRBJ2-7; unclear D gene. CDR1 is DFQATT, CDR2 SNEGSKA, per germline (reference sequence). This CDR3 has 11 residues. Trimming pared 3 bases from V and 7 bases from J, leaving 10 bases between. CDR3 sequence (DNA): TGCAGTGCTAGCGGGTCTCGGGAGCAGTACTTC. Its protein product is CSASGSREQYF.

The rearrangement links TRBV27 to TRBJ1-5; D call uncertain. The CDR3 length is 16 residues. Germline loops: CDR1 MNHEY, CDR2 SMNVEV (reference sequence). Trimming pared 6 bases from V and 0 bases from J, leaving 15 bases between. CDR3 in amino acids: CASSRGGGDSNQPQHF. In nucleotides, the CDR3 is TGTGCCAGCAGCCGAGGCGGAGGCGATAGCAATCAGCCCCAGCATTTT.

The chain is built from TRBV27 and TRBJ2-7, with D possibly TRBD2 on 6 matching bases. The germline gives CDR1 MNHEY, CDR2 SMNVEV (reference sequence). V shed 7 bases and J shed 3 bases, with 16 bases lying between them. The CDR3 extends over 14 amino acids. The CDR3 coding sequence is TGTGCCAGCATGAGGGAAGGGACTCACTACGAGCAGTACTTC. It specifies CASMREGTHYEQYF.

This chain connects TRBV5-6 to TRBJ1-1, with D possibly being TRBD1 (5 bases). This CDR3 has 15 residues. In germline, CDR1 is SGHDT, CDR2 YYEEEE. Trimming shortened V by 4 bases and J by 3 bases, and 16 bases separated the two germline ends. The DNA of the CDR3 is TGTGCCAGCAGCATTTTTGACCCGGGGGACACTGAAGCTTTCTTT. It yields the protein CASSIFDPGDTEAFF.

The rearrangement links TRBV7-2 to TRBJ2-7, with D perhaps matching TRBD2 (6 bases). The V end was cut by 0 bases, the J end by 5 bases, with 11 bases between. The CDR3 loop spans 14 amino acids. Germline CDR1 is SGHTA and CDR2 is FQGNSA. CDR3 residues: CASSLASRGNEQYF. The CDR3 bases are TGTGCCAGCAGCTTAGCATCACGGGGGAACGAGCAGTACTTC.